This T cell receptor (beta chain) was sequenced during a study of CD4 T cells in relation to SARS-CoV-2 and coronaviruses. Study information: Shared crossreactive spike epitopes were mapped to their HLA restriction. Study findings and constraints: The assay detects memory recall responses, not culture-primed primary responses.

Before the COVID-19 pandemic, during about 2010-2018, CD4+ T cells were taken from unexposed donors. The assay was immunoSEQ multiplex PCR, and TCRdb's table has in-frame clones only and misses some. The profile shows 50,000 to 70,000 clones, approximately 87% of them singletons. The CDR3 runs to 15 residues. A single count supports this clone. Its antigen remains unknown. What was sequenced was memory CD4+ T cells from PBMCs. The origin of this receptor is a human donor in good health. The chain is built from TRBV21-1 and TRBJ2-1; the table's D call, TRBD1, has no DNA check behind it. TRBV21-1 is recorded as a pseudogene. CDR3 in amino acids: CASKYHRGPYNEQFF. CDR3 nucleotide sequence: TGTGCCAGCAAATACCACAGGGGGCCATACAATGAGCAGTTCTTC.